This T cell receptor beta chain was recorded in a study of response to subunit inactivated influenza vaccine. This clonotype has more than one count but fewer than ten. Its cognate antigen is unknown. TCRdb redid the calling of the RT-PCR reads with MiXCR, one entry per CDR3 protein. The sample comprises some 640,000 distinct CDR3 sequences, 11% to 15% of which are singletons, and around 6.5% rests with the top ten. Looked up from germline, CDR1 is SGHAT and CDR2 is FQNNGV. The CDR3 is 18 residues long. V gave up 5 bases and J gave up 0 bases; unmatched junction bases: 8. Study-wide results and limits: That few new T cells are recruited by each seasonal influenza vaccination was the authors' suggestion.

This receptor was obtained from a man between 50 and 59 years old who received an inactivated influenza vaccine. The specimen was PBMCs from blood, collected roughly 2 weeks before vaccination. V gene TRBV11-2 combines with J gene TRBJ2-2; 11 nucleotides line up with TRBD2. The CDR3 loop is CASSRGLADSANTGELFF. The DNA for the CDR3 is TGTGCCAGCAGCAGGGGACTAGCGGACTCCGCGAACACCGGGGAGCTGTTTTTT.